A selection of T cell receptor beta chains follows, all from one sample in a study of identifying expanded T cells in peripheral blood. Repertoires were generated with immunoSEQ multiplex PCR, while TCRdb's copy carries only in-frame clones and drops some. The sample shows about 100,000 clones, about 90% of them seen only once. Sequencing was carried out using blood. The receptors originated from a person aged 18-70 years in good health. The CDR3 runs from the conserved cysteine through the conserved F or W. For some rows the clone size is stated as once, few or many, or as a class when expanded; others skip it.

clone_size: few
v_call: TRBV25-1
j_call: TRBJ1-6
cdr3_aa: CASSTGTEHSPLHF

clone_size: once
v_call: TRBV29-1
j_call: TRBJ1-2
cdr3_aa: CSVVGDRGSYGYTF

clone_size: NA
v_call: TRBV10-3
j_call: TRBJ1-1
cdr3_aa: CAISEPTGSAEAFF

clone_size: NA
v_call: TRBV7-2
j_call: TRBJ2-3
cdr3_aa: CASSHGQGTDTQYF

clone_size: NA
v_call: TRBV19
j_call: TRBJ2-2
cdr3_aa: CASSKIRGTTGELFF

clone_size: NA
v_call: TRBV10-3
j_call: TRBJ1-1
cdr3_aa: CAISESASDLFINTEAFF

clone_size: NA
v_call: TRBV15
j_call: TRBJ2-1
cdr3_aa: CATSRDVSSSYNEQFF

clone_size: NA
v_call: TRBV21-1
j_call: TRBJ2-4
cdr3_aa: CASSKDRGSKNIQYF

clone_size: NA
v_call: TRBV19
j_call: TRBJ2-5
cdr3_aa: CASSPDTETQYF

clone_size: NA
v_call: TRBV5-6
j_call: TRBJ2-7
cdr3_aa: CASKDSGAHPFTYEQYF

clone_size: few
v_call: TRBV13
j_call: TRBJ1-5
cdr3_aa: CASSSQGDQPQHF

clone_size: NA
v_call: TRBV4-2
j_call: TRBJ2-2
cdr3_aa: CASSQEVWIAGELFF

clone_size: NA
v_call: TRBV11-3
j_call: TRBJ1-3
cdr3_aa: CASSSAEQGEPGNTIYF

clone_size: NA
v_call: TRBV6-1
j_call: TRBJ1-5
cdr3_aa: CATRQGLDQPQHF

clone_size: NA
v_call: TRBV6-5
j_call: TRBJ1-1
cdr3_aa: CASSYQKPLNTEAFF

clone_size: NA
v_call: TRBV14
j_call: TRBJ1-2
cdr3_aa: CASSQSIRKNYGYTF

clone_size: NA
v_call: TRBV4-3
j_call: TRBJ1-4
cdr3_aa: CASSQDALTNEKLFF

clone_size: few
v_call: TRBV19
j_call: TRBJ2-7
cdr3_aa: CASSIGGPTYEQYF

clone_size: NA
v_call: TRBV14
j_call: TRBJ2-3
cdr3_aa: CASSRPLAGGGRDTQYF

clone_size: once
v_call: TRBV21-1
j_call: TRBJ1-5
cdr3_aa: CASSTKQGTLNQPQHF

clone_size: NA
v_call: TRBV6-5
j_call: TRBJ1-5
cdr3_aa: CASSDLGVNQPQHF

clone_size: NA
v_call: TRBV27
j_call: TRBJ1-5
cdr3_aa: CASSLMGNQPQHF

clone_size: NA
v_call: TRBV6-1
j_call: TRBJ2-6
cdr3_aa: CASRVRTGANVLTF

clone_size: NA
v_call: TRBV13
j_call: TRBJ1-1
cdr3_aa: CASSSSGGGTEAFF

clone_size: NA
v_call: TRBV9
j_call: TRBJ1-4
cdr3_aa: CASSLTGGRTEKLFF

clone_size: NA
v_call: TRBV5-1
j_call: TRBJ1-1
cdr3_aa: CASSLGGSTEAFF

clone_size: few
v_call: TRBV7-2
j_call: TRBJ2-3
cdr3_aa: CASSPRGGFDTDTQYF

clone_size: NA
v_call: TRBV6-1
j_call: TRBJ1-2
cdr3_aa: CASSDPRQTGNYGYTF

clone_size: NA
v_call: TRBV29-1
j_call: TRBJ1-2
cdr3_aa: CSVEDQRGFHYGYTF

clone_size: NA
v_call: TRBV7-2
j_call: TRBJ2-7
cdr3_aa: CASSPSGLASYEQYF

clone_size: once
v_call: TRBV30
j_call: TRBJ2-7
cdr3_aa: CAWSRGLAGSQYF

clone_size: once
v_call: TRBV28
j_call: TRBJ1-2
cdr3_aa: CASSNDNYGYTF

clone_size: NA
v_call: TRBV6-1
j_call: TRBJ2-3
cdr3_aa: CASSDVSGGALDTQYF

clone_size: NA
v_call: TRBV18
j_call: TRBJ1-1
cdr3_aa: CASSRDRNMNTEAFF

clone_size: NA
v_call: TRBV15
j_call: TRBJ2-2
cdr3_aa: CATSPRAGELFF

clone_size: once
v_call: TRBV6-6
j_call: TRBJ1-5
cdr3_aa: CASSYKGASNQPQHF

clone_size: NA
v_call: TRBV7-6
j_call: TRBJ2-1
cdr3_aa: CASSPDSGEQFF

clone_size: NA
v_call: TRBV7-3
j_call: TRBJ2-2
cdr3_aa: CASSLNTGLAGAAGELFF

clone_size: NA
v_call: TRBV5-1
j_call: TRBJ2-3
cdr3_aa: CASSFLADRGRSTDTQYF

clone_size: NA
v_call: TRBV12-5
j_call: TRBJ2-7
cdr3_aa: CASGTGDSSYEQYF

clone_size: NA
v_call: TRBV30
j_call: TRBJ1-1
cdr3_aa: CAWSVPGNTEAFF

clone_size: NA
v_call: TRBV30
j_call: TRBJ2-2
cdr3_aa: CAWSVLESGTGELFF

clone_size: NA
v_call: TRBV6-6
j_call: TRBJ1-1
cdr3_aa: CASTPGTERTEAFF

clone_size: NA
v_call: TRBV7-8
j_call: TRBJ2-3
cdr3_aa: CASSFLSGDTQYF

clone_size: NA
v_call: TRBV30
j_call: TRBJ2-5
cdr3_aa: CAWSAMSQETQYF

clone_size: NA
v_call: TRBV19
j_call: TRBJ2-2
cdr3_aa: CASSPQDRVTGELFF

clone_size: NA
v_call: TRBV11-3
j_call: TRBJ2-3
cdr3_aa: CASRLTGQGTDTQYF

clone_size: NA
v_call: TRBV6-5
j_call: TRBJ2-7
cdr3_aa: CASSEGRNYEQYF

clone_size: NA
v_call: TRBV10-1
j_call: TRBJ1-1
cdr3_aa: CASSPQGNTEAFF

clone_size: NA
v_call: TRBV21-1
j_call: TRBJ2-7
cdr3_aa: CASSKPGLHKPPRKEQYF

clone_size: NA
v_call: TRBV4-2
j_call: TRBJ2-7
cdr3_aa: CASSQLQGARGYEQYF

clone_size: NA
v_call: TRBV27
j_call: TRBJ1-1
cdr3_aa: CASSLSNTEAFF

clone_size: NA
v_call: TRBV5-1
j_call: TRBJ2-4
cdr3_aa: CASSLAAGNENIQYF

clone_size: NA
v_call: TRBV6-1
j_call: TRBJ1-6
cdr3_aa: CASSEHSPLHF

clone_size: once
v_call: TRBV2
j_call: TRBJ2-3
cdr3_aa: CASSGTGVGTDTQYF

clone_size: NA
v_call: TRBV30
j_call: TRBJ1-2
cdr3_aa: CAWDRGRTTNYGYTF

clone_size: once
v_call: TRBV6-1
j_call: TRBJ1-1
cdr3_aa: CASSAASTVIRMNTEAFF

clone_size: NA
v_call: TRBV12-5
j_call: TRBJ1-2
cdr3_aa: CASGLGPENYGYTF

clone_size: NA
v_call: TRBV19
j_call: TRBJ1-6
cdr3_aa: CASSISRVGMNSPLHF

clone_size: NA
v_call: TRBV9
j_call: TRBJ2-1
cdr3_aa: CASSVGPGRMIYNEQFF